A single sample gave rise to the 21 T cell receptor beta chains below, sequenced in a study of technical replicates of blood from a few donors. Here immunoSEQ multiplex PCR was the method, and the copy in TCRdb shows in-frame clones only, minus some. The sample yields approximately 70,000 clones, roughly 98% seen once. Sequenced: T cells isolated from PBMCs. Receptor source: a human donor in good health.

V is TRBV28 and J is TRBJ2-1; maybe TRBD1 (5 bases). The germline gives CDR1 MDHEN, CDR2 SYDVKM. The V gene lost 4 bases and the J gene lost 4 bases, with 14 bases spanning the gap. CDR3 length equals 15 residues. The CDR3: CASSSATALYNEQFF. The DNA of the CDR3 is TGTGCCAGCAGTTCTGCGACAGCCTTATACAATGAGCAGTTCTTC. The full variable domain, in which reference TRBV28 and TRBJ2-1 provide the parts outside the CDR3, is DVKVTQSSRYLVKRTGEKVFLECVQDMDHENMFWYRQDPGLGLRLIYFSYDVKMKEKGDIPEGYSVSREKKERFSLILESASTNQTSMYLCASSSATALYNEQFFGPGTRLTVL.

For the CDR3, the DNA is TGTGCCAGCAGCTTGGGACTAGGCTACGAGCAGTACTTC. Protein product: CASSLGLGYEQYF. The rearrangement links TRBV5-6 to TRBJ2-7, with D maybe TRBD2 (6 bases). The CDR3 runs 13 residues. The V gene lost 0 bases and the J gene lost 3 bases, with 7 bases spanning the gap. Per the germline V gene, CDR1 is SGHDT and CDR2 is YYEEEE. The full variable domain, its missing parts supplied by reference TRBV5-6 and TRBJ2-7, is DAGVTQSPTHLIKTRGQQVTLRCSPKSGHDTVSWYQQALGQGPQFIFQYYEEEERQRGNFPDRFSGHQFPNYSSELNVNALLLGDSALYLCASSLGLGYEQYFGPGTRLTVT.

The chain carries TRBV7-8 and TRBJ2-7; 13 nucleotides match TRBD2. The junction had 12 bases not matched to a gene; V was cut back by 5 bases and J by 5 bases. The CDR3 is 17 amino acids. In germline, CDR1 is SGHVS, CDR2 FQNEAQ. This CDR3 reads CASSLYSTSGRAHEQYF. The CDR3 nucleotides read TGTGCCAGCAGCCTATACAGTACTAGCGGGAGGGCCCACGAGCAGTACTTC.

The chain recombines TRBV10-3 with TRBJ2-6; D remains unclear. Germline V CDR1 and CDR2: ENHRY, SYGVKD. This CDR3 is 14 amino acids long. Trimming removed 6 bases from V and 2 bases from J, with 8 bases in between. The CDR3 DNA reads as TGTGCCATCAGCGCGTTGGCTGGGGCCAACGTCCTGACTTTC. It encodes CAISALAGANVLTF.

V is TRBV6-5 and J is TRBJ2-1; D is possibly TRBD1 (5 bases). V lost 2 bases and J 8 bases, leaving 13 bases between the germline ends. CDR1 is MNHEY and CDR2 is SVGAGI in the germline V gene. This CDR3 spans 14 amino acids. As DNA, the CDR3 is TGTGCCAGCAGTTACACCCAGGGCTGGGATGAGCAGTTCTTC. It specifies CASSYTQGWDEQFF.

V usage is TRBV9 and J usage is TRBJ1-2; D is unclear. With 0 bases removed from V and 4 bases from J, the gap between germline ends came to 7 bases. Germline loops: CDR1 SGDLS, CDR2 YYNGEE. The CDR3 covers 13 residues. The CDR3 region has the DNA TGTGCCAGCAGCGTAGACAGTGGCTATGGCTACACCTTC. Its translation: CASSVDSGYGYTF.

The rearrangement joins TRBV2 to TRBJ1-2; 9 bases match TRBD1. Unmatched junction bases numbered 8, after V lost 6 bases and J lost 6 bases. CDR3 length: 14 amino acids. Germline CDR1 reads SNHLY; CDR2 reads FYNNEI. The CDR3: CASRPGQGYDGYTF. The CDR3 DNA reads TGTGCCAGCAGACCGGGACAGGGATACGATGGCTACACCTTC.

V is TRBV19 and J is TRBJ1-5; 8 bases are shared with TRBD1. Looked up from germline, CDR1 is LNHDA and CDR2 is SQIVND (reference sequence). V dropped 5 bases and J dropped 0; count of bases not matched to a gene: 9. The length of the CDR3 is 17 residues. The CDR3 sequence is CASSRETGVYSNQPQHF. The CDR3 bases are TGTGCCAGTAGTCGGGAGACAGGGGTTTATAGCAATCAGCCCCAGCATTTT.

The chain uses TRBV30 and TRBJ2-7; no definite D call. The CDR3 totals 13 residues. The ends were cut back, 0 bases at V and 2 bases at J, with 8 bases in the middle. The germline gives CDR1 GTSNPN, CDR2 SVGIG (reference sequence). The CDR3 bases are TGTGCCTGGAGTGTAGGCAGGACCTACGAGCAGTACTTC. Encoded protein: CAWSVGRTYEQYF.

This clone was counted a single time. The CDR3 region has the DNA TGTGCCACCAGCAGAGATCTCTCGGGAGGCTCTCCGTACGAGCAGTACTTC. Amino acid sequence: CATSRDLSGGSPYEQYF. J is TRBJ2-7 and V is TRBV15, with 7 bases aligning to TRBD2. The germline CDR1 and CDR2 sequences are LNHNV and YYDKDF (reference sequence). The CDR3 has 17 residues. V was pared by 0 bases and J by 4 bases, with 12 bases of the junction left unmatched.

This rearrangement joins TRBV5-1 to TRBJ1-4, with 7 nucleotides matching TRBD1. V was clipped by 0 bases and J by 8 bases; unmatched bases: 1. Germline V gene lookup returns CDR1 SGHRS and CDR2 YFSETQ. The CDR3 runs to 13 residues. The CDR3 loop reads CASSLETGEKLFF. CDR3 DNA sequence: TGCGCCAGCAGCTTGGAGACAGGGGAAAAACTGTTTTTT.

The gene calls are TRBV6-1 and TRBJ1-2, with 9 bases identical to TRBD1. Per the germline V gene, CDR1 is MNHNS and CDR2 is SASEGT. V was pared by 6 bases and J by 6 bases, with 5 bases of the junction left unmatched. There are 13 residues in the CDR3. CDR3 in DNA: TGTGCCAGCAGACTTACAGGGGGCCATGGCTACACCTTC. Amino acids: CASRLTGGHGYTF.

This chain connects TRBV5-4 to TRBJ2-7, with D possibly matching TRBD2 (6 bases). This CDR3 has 15 residues. CDR1 and CDR2 from the germline V gene are SGHNT and YYREEE (reference sequence). V shed 4 bases and J shed 1 base, with 15 bases lying between them. CDR3 sequence reads: CASSHAGTGSYEQYF. The DNA for the CDR3 is TGTGCCAGCAGCCACGCCGGGACTGGATCCTACGAGCAGTACTTC.

The chain joins TRBV18 to TRBJ2-7, with a possible D match to TRBD2 (5 bases). The CDR3 loop spans 15 amino acids. Trimming pared 5 bases from V and 6 bases from J, leaving 20 bases between. The germline gives CDR1 KGHSH, CDR2 LQKENI. CDR3 residues: CASSKLDSVGGEQYF. The CDR3 DNA reads TGTGCCAGCTCAAAACTAGACTCGGTTGGCGGCGAGCAGTACTTC.

The chain links TRBV6-1 to TRBJ1-3; D ambiguous. V lost 3 bases and J lost 0, with 12 bases in between. The CDR3 has 16 residues. The germline gives CDR1 MNHNS, CDR2 SASEGT. CDR3 coding DNA: TGTGCCAGCAGTGACCACATCCCCTTCTCTGGAAACACCATATATTTT. Translation: CASSDHIPFSGNTIYF.

The chain combines TRBV2 with TRBJ2-7; TRBD1 aligns across 9 bases. Germline values: CDR1 SNHLY, CDR2 FYNNEI. Trimming removed 5 bases from V and 3 bases from J; junction bases left unmatched: 5. There are 14 residues in the CDR3. CDR3 DNA sequence: TGTGCCAGCAGTCAACAGGGGGCCGGCTACGAGCAGTACTTC. Translation gives CASSQQGAGYEQYF.

The CDR3 loop is CASSDPSEGTDTQYF. The CDR3 region has the DNA TGTGCCAGCAGTGATCCTTCGGAGGGCACAGATACGCAGTATTTT. The chain links TRBV6-1 to TRBJ2-3; a possible D gene is TRBD2 (5 bases). The germline V and J ends were trimmed by 3 bases and 1 base, with 11 bases remaining between them. Germline values: CDR1 MNHNS, CDR2 SASEGT. The length of the CDR3 is 15 residues.

The V and J genes are TRBV5-1 and TRBJ2-7, with D maybe TRBD1 (6 bases). The ends were cut back, 4 bases at V and 0 bases at J, with 11 bases in the middle. Germline V gene lookup returns CDR1 SGHRS and CDR2 YFSETQ. The CDR3 contains 14 residues. The CDR3 reads CASSRQVSSYEQYF. The CDR3 DNA sequence: TGCGCCAGCAGCCGACAGGTTTCCTCCTACGAGCAGTACTTC.

The chain has TRBV7-9 and TRBJ1-2; D call uncertain. Trimming cost V 1 base and J 8 bases, with 20 bases left between them. CDR1 SEHNR and CDR2 FQNEAQ come from the germline V gene (reference sequence). CDR3 length: 16 residues. CDR3 region: CASSLGVGGRATGYTF. The CDR3 DNA reads TGTGCCAGCAGCTTAGGAGTAGGCGGGCGGGCAACCGGCTACACCTTC.

This rearrangement joins TRBV10-3 to TRBJ2-7; TRBD2 matches 10 bases. The CDR3 has 17 amino acids. With 2 bases clipped from V and 1 base from J, the junction kept 8 bases outside the gene matches. CDR1 is ENHRY, CDR2 SYGVKD, per germline. The CDR3 reads CAISEAPLAGGSYEQYF. CDR3 DNA sequence: TGTGCCATCAGTGAGGCTCCCTTAGCGGGAGGATCCTACGAGCAGTACTTC.

The V gene is TRBV28, the J gene TRBJ2-3, with TRBD1 matching 9 bases. V gave up 7 bases and J gave up 7 bases; unmatched junction bases: 9. CDR1 and CDR2 (germline): MDHEN, SYDVKM. This CDR3 comprises 14 residues. The CDR3 coding sequence is TGTGCCAGCATCCAACAGGGGGCGCGGAATACGCAGTATTTT. It encodes CASIQQGARNTQYF.